This T cell receptor beta chain was sequenced for a study of cytomegalovirus exposure and HLA in healthy donors. The CDR3 runs to 17 residues. V was clipped by 8 bases and J by 2 bases; unmatched bases: 11. CDR1 is MNHEY and CDR2 is SMNVEV in the germline V gene (reference sequence). Worth noting for this clone: Its antigen remains unknown.

In the PCR, 60 Vbeta and 13 Jbeta primers were used. The method was immunoSEQ multiplex PCR; TCRdb's version includes in-frame clones alone and lacks a portion of them. The sample has under 75,000 clones, 68% seen once. Points from the study as a whole: As a later analysis revealed, the rate of TCR association differed by HLA locus, with DRB1 most and HLA-C fewest.

The sequenced sample consisted of PBMCs. This receptor was identified in a man aged 35 to 55 in good health and CMV-seropositive. J is TRBJ2-2 and V is TRBV27, with 10 nucleotides matching TRBD2. This CDR3 reads CASASISGRSNTGELFF. The DNA of the CDR3 is TGTGCCAGCGCCTCGATTAGCGGGAGGTCTAACACCGGGGAGCTGTTTTTT.